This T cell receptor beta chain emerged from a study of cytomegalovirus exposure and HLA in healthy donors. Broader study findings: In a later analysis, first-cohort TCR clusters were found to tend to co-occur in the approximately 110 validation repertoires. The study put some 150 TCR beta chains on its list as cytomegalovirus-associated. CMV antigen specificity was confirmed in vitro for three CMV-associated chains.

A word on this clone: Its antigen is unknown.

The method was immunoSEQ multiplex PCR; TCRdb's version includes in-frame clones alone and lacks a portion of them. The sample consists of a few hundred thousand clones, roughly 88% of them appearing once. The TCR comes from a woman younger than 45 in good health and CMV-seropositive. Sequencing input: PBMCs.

The CDR3 loop is CASSPDRAAGELFF. The CDR3, as DNA: TGTGCCAGTAGTCCAGACAGGGCTGCCGGGGAGCTGTTTTTT. The genes are TRBV19 and TRBJ2-2; 7 positions agree with TRBD1. The ends lost 5 bases at V and 6 bases at J; junction bases unmatched: 6. CDR3 length: 14 residues. Per the germline V gene, CDR1 is LNHDA and CDR2 is SQIVND (reference sequence). Based on the CDR3 plus reference TRBV19 and TRBJ2-2, the full variable domain is DGGITQSPKYLFRKEGQNVTLSCEQNLNHDAMYWYRQDPGQGLRLIYYSQIVNDFQKGDIAEGYSVSREKKESFPLTVTSAQKNPTAFYLCASSPDRAAGELFFGEGSRLTVL.